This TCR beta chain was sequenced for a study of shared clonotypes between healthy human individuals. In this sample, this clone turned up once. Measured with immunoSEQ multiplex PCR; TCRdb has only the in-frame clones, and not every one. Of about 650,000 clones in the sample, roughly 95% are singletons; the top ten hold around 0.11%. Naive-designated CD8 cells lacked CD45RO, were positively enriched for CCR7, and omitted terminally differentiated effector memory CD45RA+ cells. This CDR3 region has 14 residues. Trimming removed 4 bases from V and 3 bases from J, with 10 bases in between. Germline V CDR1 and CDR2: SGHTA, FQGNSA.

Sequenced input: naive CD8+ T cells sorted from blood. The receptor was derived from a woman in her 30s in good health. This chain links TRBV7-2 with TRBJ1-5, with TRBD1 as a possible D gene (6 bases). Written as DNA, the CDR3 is TGTGCCAGCAGCTCCAGGGGTTCCAATCAGCCCCAGCATTTT. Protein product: CASSSRGSNQPQHF.